The rows below give T cell receptor beta chains drawn from one sample of a study of cytomegalovirus exposure and HLA in healthy donors. Clones were read by immunoSEQ multiplex PCR, and TCRdb kept only the in-frame ones, dropping some. Among around 170,000 clones listed, around 80% were seen once. The sample comprised PBMCs. All receptors come from a male donor in good health and CMV-seronegative. The CDR3 runs from the conserved cysteine through the conserved F or W.

V gene: TRBV6-1
CDR3 protein: CASSEARRQAEAFF

V gene: TRBV27
CDR3 protein: CASSFAGQGAETQYF

V gene: TRBV11-2
CDR3 protein: CASSFAGSLSYNEQFF

V gene: TRBV11-2
CDR3 protein: CASSLRTSGSDTQYF

V gene: TRBV7-2
CDR3 protein: CASSLAWGDQETQYF

V gene: TRBV10-3
CDR3 protein: CAIRPGLANYNEQFF

V gene: TRBV2
CDR3 protein: CASRIQGSEQFF

V gene: TRBV7-3
CDR3 protein: CASSFGGTGRNEQFF

V gene: TRBV27
CDR3 protein: CASSLLVGGGADTQYF

V gene: TRBV5-1
CDR3 protein: CASSELADSTDTQYF

V gene: TRBV19
CDR3 protein: CASSPLSGAFDEQFF

V gene: TRBV6-6
CDR3 protein: CASSLGTGSYEQYF

V gene: TRBV2
CDR3 protein: CASTPGLSEYGYTF

V gene: TRBV11-2
CDR3 protein: CASSPFSGANVLTF

V gene: TRBV11-3
CDR3 protein: CASSLSFSHQETQYF

V gene: TRBV2
CDR3 protein: CASSESWAPEAFF

V gene: TRBV4-1
CDR3 protein: CASSQVGFGTGELFF

V gene: TRBV9
CDR3 protein: CASSVGTGTTYEQYF

V gene: TRBV27
CDR3 protein: CASSLRVGTGELFF

V gene: TRBV5-1
CDR3 protein: CASKEGANTEAFF

V gene: TRBV7-2
CDR3 protein: CASSAGDRATDTQYF

V gene: TRBV11-1
CDR3 protein: CASSTGTGVYNEQFF